The 23 T cell receptor beta chains presented below share a single source sample, sequenced in a study of graft-versus-host responses after intestinal transplantation. Antigens of these TCRs are unknown. The table came from immunoSEQ multiplex PCR; TCRdb's copy has only in-frame clones and leaves some out. The table lists 85,000 to 110,000 clones, approximately 93% of them singletons, with approximately 1% in the top ten. The sample consisted of unstimulated CD8+ T cells sorted from spleen or lymph node cells, taken before intestinal transplant. The receptors originated from a human donor who received an intestinal transplant.

The chain has TRBV6-1 and TRBJ1-1, with D tentatively TRBD1 (5 bases). This CDR3 region has 14 residues. Deletions cut 0 bases from V and 4 bases from J, with 9 bases between. Germline CDR1 MNHNS, CDR2 SASEGT. The CDR3 loop is CASSEASGFTEAFF. CDR3 nucleotides: TGTGCCAGCAGTGAAGCGTCAGGGTTCACTGAAGCTTTCTTT.

The chain joins TRBV4-1 to TRBJ2-7; tentative D call: TRBD1 (5 bases). V was clipped by 5 bases and J by 6 bases, with 14 bases between them. CDR3 length: 13 amino acids. Germline assignment: CDR1 MGHRA and CDR2 YSYEKL. The CDR3 loop is CASSNPGFGEQYF. In DNA form, the CDR3 reads TGCGCCAGCAGCAACCCAGGGTTTGGCGAGCAGTACTTC.

V gene TRBV10-2 combines with J gene TRBJ2-5, with 9 bases that match TRBD2. From germline, CDR1 is WSHSY and CDR2 SAAADI. Trimming removed 2 bases from V and 2 bases from J; junction bases left unmatched: 0. The CDR3 loop spans 14 amino acids. Here the CDR3 DNA reads TGCGCCAGCAGTGAGGGACTAGCGCAAGAGACCCAGTACTTC. Protein sequence: CASSEGLAQETQYF.

The chain combines TRBV2 with TRBJ2-1, with TRBD1 identical over 12 bases. V shed 6 bases, J shed 7 bases, and the junction held 10 bases outside the gene matches. Looked up from germline, CDR1 is SNHLY and CDR2 is FYNNEI. The CDR3 consists of 16 residues. The CDR3 is CASSSMGQGAGNEQFF. The CDR3 DNA sequence: TGTGCCAGCAGCTCGATGGGACAGGGGGCGGGGAATGAGCAGTTCTTC.

A single count supports this clone. Written as DNA, the CDR3 is TGCGCCAGCAGCTGGACAGGGGGCGATGCCACTGAAGCTTTCTTT. Translation: CASSWTGGDATEAFF. This chain connects TRBV5-1 to TRBJ1-1; 11 nucleotides agree with TRBD1. Germline assignment: CDR1 SGHRS and CDR2 YFSETQ. The CDR3 has 15 amino acids. The junction had 5 bases not matched to a gene; V was cut back by 3 bases and J by 4 bases. Looking up the rest from reference TRBV5-1 and TRBJ1-1 gives the full variable domain: KAGVTQTPRYLIKTRGQQVTLSCSPISGHRSVSWYQQTPGQGLQFLFEYFSETQRNKGNFPGRFSGRQFSNSRSEMNVSTLELGDSALYLCASSWTGGDATEAFFGQGTRLTVV.

The chain couples TRBV9 to TRBJ1-1; no clear D. The length of the CDR3 is 12 residues. The germline V gene encodes CDR1 SGDLS and CDR2 YYNGEE. V shed 3 bases and J shed 4 bases, with 7 bases lying between them. CDR3 residues: CASSGPSTEAFF. The CDR3 DNA reads TGTGCCAGCAGCGGCCCCAGCACTGAAGCTTTCTTT.

V is TRBV9 and J is TRBJ1-6, with 8 bases identical to TRBD1. The junction had 6 bases not matched to a gene; V was cut back by 4 bases and J by 9 bases. Germline assignment: CDR1 SGDLS and CDR2 YYNGEE. The CDR3 totals 14 residues. The CDR3 protein is CASSTGQGGSPLHF. The CDR3 coding sequence is TGTGCCAGCAGCACCGGACAGGGCGGTTCACCCCTCCACTTT.

The CDR3 sequence: CASAGPNRGPGQPQHF. As DNA, the CDR3 is TGTGCCAGCGCCGGCCCCAACAGGGGGCCAGGTCAGCCCCAGCATTTT. The chain carries TRBV2 and TRBJ1-5; 9 positions agree with TRBD1. The CDR3 has 16 residues. J was trimmed by 6 bases and V by 8 bases; bases with no gene match: 14. Germline CDR1 and CDR2: SNHLY and FYNNEI. The entire variable domain, with the rest obtained from reference TRBV2 and TRBJ1-5, is as follows: EPEVTQTPSHQVTQMGQEVILRCVPISNHLYFYWYRQILGQKVEFLVSFYNNEISEKSEIFDDQFSVERPDGSNFTLKIRSTKLEDSAMYFCASAGPNRGPGQPQHFGDGTRLSIL.

This chain connects TRBV5-1 to TRBJ2-3; 13 bases are a match to TRBD2. The CDR3 sequence is 19 residues long. In germline, CDR1 is SGHRS, CDR2 YFSETQ. J lost 2 bases, V lost 2 bases, and 11 bases had no gene match. Here the CDR3 reads CASSFAKIGLAGDTDTQYF. CDR3 coding DNA: TGCGCCAGCAGCTTCGCCAAGATAGGACTAGCGGGGGACACAGATACGCAGTATTTT. The full variable domain, completed using reference TRBV5-1 and TRBJ2-3, is KAGVTQTPRYLIKTRGQQVTLSCSPISGHRSVSWYQQTPGQGLQFLFEYFSETQRNKGNFPGRFSGRQFSNSRSEMNVSTLELGDSALYLCASSFAKIGLAGDTDTQYFGPGTRLTVL.

This clone appeared once. The V call is TRBV14, the J call TRBJ1-1; maybe TRBD1 (5 bases). The germline V gene has CDR1 SGHDN and CDR2 FVKESK. V lost 1 base to trimming and J lost 2 bases, with 11 bases between them. This CDR3 contains 15 residues. The CDR3, as DNA: TGTGCCAGCAGCCAAGTGGGGGGGATTAACACTGAAGCTTTCTTT. Residues: CASSQVGGINTEAFF.

The J gene is TRBJ1-1, the V gene TRBV9; unclear D gene. There are 15 residues in the CDR3. The V gene lost 0 bases and the J gene lost 0 bases, with 9 bases spanning the gap. Per germline, CDR1 SGDLS and CDR2 YYNGEE. CDR3 nucleotide sequence: TGTGCCAGCAGCGTAGATAGATCAATGAACACTGAAGCTTTCTTT. Translated: CASSVDRSMNTEAFF. The full variable domain, its missing parts supplied by reference TRBV9 and TRBJ1-1, is DSGVTQTPKHLITATGQRVTLRCSPRSGDLSVYWYQQSLDQGLQFLIQYYNGEERAKGNILERFSAQQFPDLHSELNLSSLELGDSALYFCASSVDRSMNTEAFFGQGTRLTVV.

This clone was counted only a few times. The J gene is TRBJ1-4, the V gene TRBV10-2; no reliable D call. Looked up from germline, CDR1 is WSHSY and CDR2 is SAAADI. The CDR3 is made up of 12 amino acids. V gave up 10 bases and J gave up 2 bases, with 8 bases separating them. CDR3 residues: CATMETNEKLFF. DNA of the CDR3: TGCGCCACCATGGAGACTAATGAAAAACTGTTTTTT.

This chain links TRBV4-1 with TRBJ2-7; either TRBD1 or TRBD2 may fit D (5 bases each). V shed 0 bases and J shed 6 bases, with 15 bases lying between them. CDR3 size: 15 residues. Looked up from germline, CDR1 is MGHRA and CDR2 is YSYEKL. The CDR3 loop is CASSQDPGTAVEQYF. The CDR3 DNA follows: TGCGCCAGCAGCCAAGACCCCGGGACGGCGGTCGAGCAGTACTTC.

This chain uses TRBV13 with TRBJ1-2; possibly TRBD1 for D (5 bases). Trimming left V 0 bases short and J 2 bases short, with 7 bases between. Germline CDR1 is PRHDT and CDR2 is FYEKMQ (reference sequence). This CDR3 comprises 14 residues. The CDR3 protein is CASSLGGTNYGYTF. The CDR3 nucleotides read TGTGCCAGCAGCTTAGGCGGGACCAACTATGGCTACACCTTC.

The chain recombines TRBV7-9 with TRBJ2-7, with TRBD1 identical over 10 bases. Germline loops: CDR1 SEHNR, CDR2 FQNEAQ (reference sequence). The CDR3 covers 14 residues. V lost 5 bases, J lost 4 bases, and 5 bases stayed unmatched. CDR3 bases: TGTGCCAGCAGCCTAACGGGACAGGGGTACGAGCAGTACTTC. It yields the protein CASSLTGQGYEQYF.

The rearrangement joins TRBV5-5 to TRBJ2-7, with D perhaps matching TRBD1 or TRBD2 (6 bases each). Per germline, CDR1 SGHKS and CDR2 YYEKEE (reference sequence). The CDR3 covers 14 residues. V was cut by 0 bases and J by 4 bases, with 11 bases left in between. This chain's CDR3 is CASSLGGATYEQYF. CDR3 sequence (DNA): TGTGCCAGCAGCTTGGGGGGGGCCACATACGAGCAGTACTTC.

This clone was recorded a few times. The chain uses TRBV7-9 and TRBJ1-5; D remains unclear. CDR3 length: 12 amino acids. Germline V gene data show CDR1 as SEHNR and CDR2 as FQNEAQ (reference sequence). Between the trimmed V and J ends, which lost 6 bases and 0 bases, there was a span of 3 bases. CDR3 loop: CASRDSNQPQHF. CDR3 DNA: TGTGCCAGCAGAGATAGCAATCAGCCCCAGCATTTT. The whole variable domain, remainder taken from reference TRBV7-9 and TRBJ1-5, is DTGVSQNPRHKITKRGQNVTFRCDPISEHNRLYWYRQTLGQGPEFLTYFQNEAQLEKSRLLSDRFSAERPKGSFSTLEIQRTEQGDSAMYLCASRDSNQPQHFGDGTRLSIL.

Only a few counts were recorded for this clone. The V and J genes are TRBV5-8 and TRBJ2-7; D remains unclear. Germline-derived CDR1 and CDR2 are SGHTS and YDEGEE. V gave up 4 bases and J gave up 5 bases, with 10 bases separating them. This CDR3 is built from 12 residues. The CDR3 nucleotides are TGTGCCAGCAGCCCCCTTCCCGACGAGCAGTACTTC. Protein sequence: CASSPLPDEQYF.

The V gene is TRBV9, the J gene TRBJ2-5; D might be TRBD1 or TRBD2, each matching 6 bases. This CDR3 comprises 13 residues. In germline, CDR1 is SGDLS, CDR2 YYNGEE. V shed 3 bases and J shed 9 bases, with 15 bases lying between them. DNA for the CDR3: TGTGCCAGCAGCGAGGAGGGGGGTTCGGCCCAGTACTTC. This codes for CASSEEGGSAQYF. The whole variable domain, remainder taken from reference TRBV9 and TRBJ2-5, is DSGVTQTPKHLITATGQRVTLRCSPRSGDLSVYWYQQSLDQGLQFLIQYYNGEERAKGNILERFSAQQFPDLHSELNLSSLELGDSALYFCASSEEGGSAQYFGPGTRLLVL.

The rearrangement joins TRBV5-4 to TRBJ2-2; D not resolved. Germline V lookup: CDR1 SGHNT, CDR2 YYREEE (reference sequence). V was cut by 4 bases and J by 4 bases, with 2 bases left in between. The CDR3 spans 11 residues. The CDR3 DNA follows: TGTGCCAGCAGCATCACCGGGGAGCTGTTTTTT. This translates into CASSITGELFF.

The V gene is TRBV6-5, the J gene TRBJ2-5; 9 positions match TRBD1. Trimming at V came to 0 bases and at J to 2 bases, leaving 4 bases not matched to a gene. Per germline, CDR1 MNHEY and CDR2 SVGAGI. This CDR3 comprises 16 residues. CDR3 sequence: CASSYSIGQGQETQYF. CDR3 DNA: TGTGCCAGCAGTTACTCGATTGGACAGGGGCAAGAGACCCAGTACTTC.

The genes are TRBV9 and TRBJ1-3; possible D gene TRBD1, 5 bases. V was clipped by 4 bases and J by 3 bases, with 11 bases between them. The CDR3 runs 14 residues. The V gene's germline CDR1 is SGDLS and CDR2 YYNGEE. The DNA of the CDR3 is TGTGCCAGCAGCCACGGGAGGGGTGGAAACACCATATATTTT. Translation gives CASSHGRGGNTIYF. Drawing the rest from reference TRBV9 and TRBJ1-3, the complete variable domain is DSGVTQTPKHLITATGQRVTLRCSPRSGDLSVYWYQQSLDQGLQFLIQYYNGEERAKGNILERFSAQQFPDLHSELNLSSLELGDSALYFCASSHGRGGNTIYFGEGSWLTVV.

This clone is a singleton in its sample. This chain uses TRBV25-1 with TRBJ2-2; weak D call: TRBD1 (6 bases). V was trimmed by 5 bases and J by 5 bases, leaving 9 bases between them. The CDR3 runs 13 residues. Germline V CDR1 and CDR2: MGHDK, SYGVNS. The CDR3 here is CASSYTGTGELFF. In nucleotides, the CDR3 is TGTGCCAGCAGTTACACAGGGACCGGGGAGCTGTTTTTT.